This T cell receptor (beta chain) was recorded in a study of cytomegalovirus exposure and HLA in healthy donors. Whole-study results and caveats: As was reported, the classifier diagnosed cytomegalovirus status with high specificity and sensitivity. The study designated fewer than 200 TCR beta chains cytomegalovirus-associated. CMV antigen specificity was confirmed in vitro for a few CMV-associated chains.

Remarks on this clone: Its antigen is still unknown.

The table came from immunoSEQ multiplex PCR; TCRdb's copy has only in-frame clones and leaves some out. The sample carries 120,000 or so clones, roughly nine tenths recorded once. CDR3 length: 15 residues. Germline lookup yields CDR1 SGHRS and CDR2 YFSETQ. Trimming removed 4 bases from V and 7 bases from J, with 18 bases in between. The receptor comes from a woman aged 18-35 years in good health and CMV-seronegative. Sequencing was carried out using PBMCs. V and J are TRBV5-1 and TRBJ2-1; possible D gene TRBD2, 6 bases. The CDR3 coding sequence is TGCGCCAGCAGCCCGGAGGGGCCCGAAATTAATGAGCAGTTCTTC. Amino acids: CASSPEGPEINEQFF.